This T cell receptor (beta chain) is drawn from a study of radiation and T cells in renal cell carcinoma. Remarks on this clone: Its antigen is unidentified.

Repertoires were generated with immunoSEQ multiplex PCR, while TCRdb's copy carries only in-frame clones and drops some. The sample yields approximately 65,000 clones, 65% to 80% seen once. Broader study findings: Top tumor clonotypes rose in blood 2 weeks post-radiation, then contracted.

The germline CDR1 and CDR2 sequences are WSHSY and SAAADI. This CDR3 is built from 15 residues. With 6 bases removed from V and 4 bases from J, the gap between germline ends came to 17 bases. Specified time point: blood 4 weeks post-SBRT, at nephrectomy. Indicated treatment: 15 Gy SBRT to primary tumor, nephrectomy 4 weeks later. Nephrectomy followed 15 Gy stereotactic body radiation by 4 weeks. This chain uses TRBV10-2 with TRBJ2-3; D may be TRBD1 (6 bases). This receptor was taken from a man aged 60 to 75 with renal cell carcinoma. The sequences come from blood, collected from a patient whose treatment included radiotherapy and nephrectomy. The CDR3 region has the DNA TGCGCCAGCAGCGAAACTTCCAGGGGATCAGATACGCAGTATTTT. Encoded protein: CASSETSRGSDTQYF.